This TCR beta chain stems from a study of blood T cell repertoires in COVID-19. Overall study context: Italy, Spain and the United States were the sources of the convalescent and acute COVID-19 samples.

Trimming at V came to 2 bases and at J to 7 bases, leaving 1 base not matched to a gene. This CDR3 has 14 residues. Looked up from germline, CDR1 is MNHEY and CDR2 is SVGAGI. Methods used by the authors: Reference gene primer amplification gave nucleated cell count estimates. Libraries were prepared by immunoSEQ multiplex PCR; TCRdb keeps only in-frame clonotypes and omits some of them. The D gene and trimming were derived from the DNA, and the V and J assignments and clone size from that table. The profile shows about 42,000 clones, around 80% of them singletons. The specimen sequenced was peripheral blood. This receptor was taken from a human donor in a cohort sampled during active COVID-19. J is TRBJ1-6 and V is TRBV6-5; 8 bases align to TRBD1. CDR3 nucleotide sequence: TGTGCCAGCAGTTACAACAGGGGGAATTCACCCCTCCACTTT. Translating gives CASSYNRGNSPLHF.